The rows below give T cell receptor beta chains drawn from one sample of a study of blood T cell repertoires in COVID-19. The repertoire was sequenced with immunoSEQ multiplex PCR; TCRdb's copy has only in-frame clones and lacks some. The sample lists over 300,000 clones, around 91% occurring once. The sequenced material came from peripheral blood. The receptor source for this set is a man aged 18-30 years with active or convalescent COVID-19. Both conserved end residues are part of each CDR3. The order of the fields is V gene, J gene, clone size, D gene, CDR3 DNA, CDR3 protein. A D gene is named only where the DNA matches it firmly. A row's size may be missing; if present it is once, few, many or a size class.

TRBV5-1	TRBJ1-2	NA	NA	TGCGCCAGCAGCCTACTGACAGAGAGTTATGGCTACACCTTC	CASSLLTESYGYTF
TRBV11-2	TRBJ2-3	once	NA	TGTGCCAGCAGCTTAGCAGGGACAGATACGCAGTATTTT	CASSLAGTDTQYF
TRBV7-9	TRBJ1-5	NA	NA	TGTGCCAGCAGCTCCAGTGCGTCGGGGCAGCCCCAGCATTTT	CASSSSASGQPQHF
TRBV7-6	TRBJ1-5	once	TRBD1	TGTGCCAGCAGCTTCCAGTCGGGACAGGGAATACAGCCCCAGCATTTT	CASSFQSGQGIQPQHF
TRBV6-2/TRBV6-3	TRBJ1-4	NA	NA	TGTGCCAGCAGTTTCGGGGTAAAACTGTTTTTT	CASSFGVKLFF
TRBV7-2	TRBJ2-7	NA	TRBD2	TGTGCCAGCAGCGACGGACTAGCGGGACGAGGAGAGCAGTACTTC	CASSDGLAGRGEQYF
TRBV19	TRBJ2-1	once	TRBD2	TGTGCCAGTAGTGATGCGGGAGGTGGGGATGAGCAGTTCTTC	CASSDAGGGDEQFF
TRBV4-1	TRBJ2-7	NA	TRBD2	TGCGCCAGCAGCCAAGTCGGGAGGAGCTCCTACGAGCAGTACTTC	CASSQVGRSSYEQYF
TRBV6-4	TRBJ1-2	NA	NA	TGTGCCAGCATTCTCGTAATGAGGAGGGATGGCTACACCTTC	CASILVMRRDGYTF
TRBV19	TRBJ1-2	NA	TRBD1	TGTGCCAGTAGTATATTGAGACAGGGGAATGGCTACACCTTC	CASSILRQGNGYTF
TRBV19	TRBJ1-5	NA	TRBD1	TGTGCCACCACCGCCCCGGACAGGGGTCATCAGCCCCAGCATTTT	CATTAPDRGHQPQHF
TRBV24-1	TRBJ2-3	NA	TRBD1	TGTGCCACCAGTGTAGCCAGGGGGAAGACAGATACGCAGTATTTT	CATSVARGKTDTQYF
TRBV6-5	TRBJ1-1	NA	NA	TGTGCCAGCTCAATGAACACTGAAGCTTTCTTT	CASSMNTEAFF
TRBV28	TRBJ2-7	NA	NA	TGTGCCAGCAGTTTATTCCGCCGAGCCGCCTACGAGCAGTACTTC	CASSLFRRAAYEQYF
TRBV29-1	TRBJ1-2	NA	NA	TGCAGCGTTGTAGTGGGGGCGGATGGCTACACCTTC	CSVVVGADGYTF
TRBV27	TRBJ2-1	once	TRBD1	TGTGCCAGCGAGCCTTCAGGGGGATCCTACAATGAGCAGTTCTTC	CASEPSGGSYNEQFF
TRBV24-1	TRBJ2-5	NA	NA	TGTGCCACCCAGCAGGGGACCAAGACCCAGTACTTC	CATQQGTKTQYF
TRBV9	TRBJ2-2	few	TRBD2	TGTGCCAGCAGCGTAGTACGCGGGGGGGACGACACCGGGGAGCTGTTTTTT	CASSVVRGGDDTGELFF
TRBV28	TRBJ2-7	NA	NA	TGTGCCAGCATCCCTCGGACAGCCCTAGGATCTGAGCAGTACTTC	CASIPRTALGSEQYF
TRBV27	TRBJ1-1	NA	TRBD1	TGTGCCAGCAGGTCAGGGGGCGCGTCTGAAGCTTTCTTT	CASRSGGASEAFF
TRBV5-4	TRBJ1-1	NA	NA	TGTGCCAGCAGCCCCCGGACAGCTATGAACACTGAAGCTTTCTTT	CASSPRTAMNTEAFF
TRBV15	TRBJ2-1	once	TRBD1	TGTGCCACCAGCAGAGATCGTAGACAGGGGGCTAATGAGCAGTTCTTC	CATSRDRRQGANEQFF
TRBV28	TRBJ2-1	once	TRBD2	TGTGCCAGCAGACTCAAGCGGGAGGCCTATTGGAATGAGCAGTTCTTC	CASRLKREAYWNEQFF
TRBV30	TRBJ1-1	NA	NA	TGTGCCTGGAGTAGGGGCGGATGGACTGAAGCTTTCTTT	CAWSRGGWTEAFF
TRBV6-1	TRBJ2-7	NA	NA	TGTGCCAGCAGTGACCGTATTCACGAGCAGTACTTC	CASSDRIHEQYF
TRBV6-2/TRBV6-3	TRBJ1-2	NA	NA	TGTGCCAGCAGTTTCCCGAGTTATGGCTACACCTTC	CASSFPSYGYTF
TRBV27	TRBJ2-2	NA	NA	TGTGCCAGCAGCACGAGTCCCCTTTTCCGGGGTTTTATGGAGCTGTTTTTT	CASSTSPLFRGFMELFF
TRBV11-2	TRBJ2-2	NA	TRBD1	TGTGCCAGCAGCTTTGTGGGACAGGGATCCGGGGAGCTGTTTTTT	CASSFVGQGSGELFF